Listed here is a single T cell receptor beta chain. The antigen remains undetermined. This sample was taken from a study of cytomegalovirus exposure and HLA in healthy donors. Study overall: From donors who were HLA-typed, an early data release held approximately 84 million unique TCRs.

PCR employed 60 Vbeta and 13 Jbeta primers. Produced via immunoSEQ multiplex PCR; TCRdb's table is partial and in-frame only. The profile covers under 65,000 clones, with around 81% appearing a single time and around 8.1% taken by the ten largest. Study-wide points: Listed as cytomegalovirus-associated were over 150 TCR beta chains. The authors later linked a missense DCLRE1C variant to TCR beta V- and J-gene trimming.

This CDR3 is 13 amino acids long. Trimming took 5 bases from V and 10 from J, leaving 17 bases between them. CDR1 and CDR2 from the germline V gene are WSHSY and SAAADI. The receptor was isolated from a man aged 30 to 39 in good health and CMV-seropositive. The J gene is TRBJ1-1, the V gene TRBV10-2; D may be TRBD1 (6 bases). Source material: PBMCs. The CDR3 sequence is CASSNSQGWRAFF. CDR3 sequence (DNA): TGCGCCAGCAGTAATTCGCAGGGGTGGAGAGCTTTCTTT.